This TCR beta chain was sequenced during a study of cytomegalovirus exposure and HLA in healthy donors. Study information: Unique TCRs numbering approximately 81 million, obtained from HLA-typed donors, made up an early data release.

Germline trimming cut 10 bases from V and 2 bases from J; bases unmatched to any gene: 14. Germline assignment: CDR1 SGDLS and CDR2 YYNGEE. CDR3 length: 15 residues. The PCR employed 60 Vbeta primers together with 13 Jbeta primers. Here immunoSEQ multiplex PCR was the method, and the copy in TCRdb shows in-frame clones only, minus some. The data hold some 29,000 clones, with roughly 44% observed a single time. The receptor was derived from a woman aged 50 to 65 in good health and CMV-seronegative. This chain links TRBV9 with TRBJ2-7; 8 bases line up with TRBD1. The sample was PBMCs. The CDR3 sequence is CARNPRGLSAYEQYF. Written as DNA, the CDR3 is TGTGCCCGCAACCCCAGGGGGCTCTCCGCCTACGAGCAGTACTTC.